The rows below give T cell receptor beta chains drawn from one sample of a study of T cells in Graves' hyperthyroidism and ophthalmopathy. Each CDR3 protein gets one entry after TCRdb re-called the multiplex PCR reads with MiXCR. This sample has some 500,000 distinct CDR3 sequences, with 13% to 15% found just once. The sequenced material came from blood. These TCRs come from a woman younger than 30 with Graves' hyperthyroidism. CDR3s include the opening cysteine and the closing phenylalanine or tryptophan. A D gene is named only where the DNA matches it firmly. The listing skips clone size in some rows; elsewhere it reads once, few, many or a size class.

.,TRBJ1-5,TRBV27,TRBD1,TGTGCCAGCAGTTTACAGGGGGCGAAACAGCCCCAGCATTTT,CASSLQGAKQPQHF
many,TRBJ2-3,TRBV12-3/TRBV12-4,.,TGTGCCAGCAGTTTTAGTGGCAGCGGTGCAGATACGCAGTATTTT,CASSFSGSGADTQYF
.,TRBJ1-2,TRBV9,TRBD1,TGTGCCAGCAGCGCCCCTCCAGGGGGAGGTGGCTACACCTTC,CASSAPPGGGGYTF
many,TRBJ2-3,TRBV20-1,TRBD2,TGCAGTGCTAGACAGAGACTAGCGGGAGACACAGATACGCAGTATTTT,CSARQRLAGDTDTQYF
.,TRBJ2-1,TRBV5-5,.,TGTGCCAGCAGCCTCTTACTCTGGGGGGCCAATGAGCAGTTCTTC,CASSLLLWGANEQFF
few,TRBJ2-1,TRBV12-5,TRBD2,TGTGCTAGTGGCCCAACTAGCGGGAGAACAGATGAGCAGTTCTTC,CASGPTSGRTDEQFF
many,TRBJ2-1,TRBV18,.,TGTGCCAGCTCACCACCTCCGACTAGCTCCTACAATGAGCAGTTCTTC,CASSPPPTSSYNEQFF
many,TRBJ2-1,TRBV7-8,.,TGTGCCAGCAGCTTTGGAGGGGGTTGGGGCAATGAGCAGTTCTTC,CASSFGGGWGNEQFF
many,TRBJ2-3,TRBV27,TRBD2,TGTGCCAGCAGTCCCCCCGATGGTAGCGGGACAAATACGCAGTATTTT,CASSPPDGSGTNTQYF
many,TRBJ2-1,TRBV20-1,TRBD1,TGCAGTGCCAGGAGGACAGGTTCATACAATGAGCAGTTCTTC,CSARRTGSYNEQFF
many,TRBJ1-5,TRBV24-1,TRBD1,TGTGCCACCAGTGATGCTCAGGGGGCAGGCAATCAGCCCCAGCATTTT,CATSDAQGAGNQPQHF
.,TRBJ1-5,TRBV10-2,TRBD1,TGCGCCAGCAGTTCCCCGGACAGGGGGCATCAGCCCCAGCATTTT,CASSSPDRGHQPQHF
many,TRBJ1-2,TRBV12-3/TRBV12-4,.,TGTGCCAGCACCGCGGGACCGCCAAGCTATGGCTACACCTTC,CASTAGPPSYGYTF
many,TRBJ2-1,TRBV3-1,TRBD2,TGTGCCAGCAGCCAATTGCCGCTAGCGGCTTACAATGAGCAGTTCTTC,CASSQLPLAAYNEQFF
.,TRBJ2-1,TRBV5-6,TRBD2,TGTGCCAGCAGCTTACCACCGGGACTAGCGGGGGTCAATGAGCAGTTCTTC,CASSLPPGLAGVNEQFF
many,TRBJ2-1,TRBV7-6,.,TGTGCCAGCAGCTTACGGGCGGTCTCCTACAATGAGCAGTTCTTC,CASSLRAVSYNEQFF
few,TRBJ2-5,TRBV7-2,TRBD2,TGTGCCAGTCCCATAGCGGGAGGGCTGGAAAGAGAGACCCAGTACTTC,CASPIAGGLERETQYF
many,TRBJ1-6,TRBV18,.,TGTGCCAGCTCACCACCCGGGGCACCCCTCCACTTT,CASSPPGAPLHF
.,TRBJ1-1,TRBV19,.,TGTGCCAGTAGTATATTGGACGGTTCTGAAGCTTTCTTT,CASSILDGSEAFF
few,TRBJ1-1,TRBV19,TRBD1,TGTGCCAGTATCCCGGGACAGGGGAACACTGAAGCTTTCTTT,CASIPGQGNTEAFF
many,TRBJ2-7,TRBV5-1,.,TGCGCCAGCAGCTGGACCGGGGACGGGGGATACGAGCAGTACTTC,CASSWTGDGGYEQYF
.,TRBJ2-1,TRBV6-5,TRBD2,TGTGCCAGCAGTTACCGTGGTGGGCTAGCGGGCAATGAGCAGTTCTTC,CASSYRGGLAGNEQFF
many,TRBJ2-5,TRBV7-3,.,TGTGCCAGCAGCTCCCAGGTGGTAGAGACCCAGTACTTC,CASSSQVVETQYF
.,TRBJ2-7,TRBV19,TRBD1,TGTGCCAGTACCAAGGGAGAGGGACAGGGTCCCTACGAGCAGTACTTC,CASTKGEGQGPYEQYF
many,TRBJ1-2,TRBV9,TRBD1,TGTGCCAGCAGCGTCAACAGGGGTGTGGGATATGGCTACACCTTC,CASSVNRGVGYGYTF
.,TRBJ2-2,TRBV6-1,.,TGTGCCAGCAAGCCCAGCGGTAGAGGAAGGGGCACCGGGGAGCTGTTTTTT,CASKPSGRGRGTGELFF
.,TRBJ1-5,TRBV12-3/TRBV12-4,.,TGTGCCAGCAGTTTGGCCGATGAAGGGCAGCCCCAGCATTTT,CASSLADEGQPQHF
.,TRBJ2-1,TRBV5-1,.,TGCGCCAGCAGCCGCCCAGAGGGAGGCAATGAGCAGTTCTTC,CASSRPEGGNEQFF
many,TRBJ1-1,TRBV2,TRBD1,TGTGCCAGCAGTCAGGGGGCTGTCACTGAAGCTTTCTTT,CASSQGAVTEAFF
many,TRBJ1-1,TRBV30,.,TGTGCCTGGATTAAGGCCCCCCGGGACTCTGAAGCTTTCTTT,CAWIKAPRDSEAFF
once,TRBJ2-5,TRBV2,.,TGTGCCAGCAGTGAAGTTGCGAACCAAGAGACCCAGTACTTC,CASSEVANQETQYF
many,TRBJ2-2,TRBV6-6,TRBD2,TGTGCCAGCAGTTACGGGGGGGCCGGGGAGCTGTTTTTT,CASSYGGAGELFF
many,TRBJ2-1,TRBV19,TRBD2,TGTGCCAGTAGTACCCGGACTAGCCCTAACAATGAGCAGTTCTTC,CASSTRTSPNNEQFF
many,TRBJ2-5,TRBV30,TRBD1,TGTGCAGTGGGACAGCAAGAGACCCAGTACTTC,CAVGQQETQYF
few,TRBJ2-1,TRBV2,.,TGTGCCAGCAGTGAAAATTGGGTAAATGAGCAGTTCTTC,CASSENWVNEQFF